This passage covers 29 T cell receptor beta chains from one sample sequenced in a study of blood T cell repertoires in COVID-19. Using immunoSEQ multiplex PCR, the repertoire was profiled, and TCRdb retains in-frame clones only, with some absent. Of around 200,000 clones detected, around 80% appear once; the ten largest clones hold approximately 7.3%. Sequencing was carried out using peripheral blood. The receptors shown here come from a human donor in a cohort sampled during active COVID-19.

CDR3 nucleotide sequence: TGCGCCAGCACTGTCGACAGGGAGAGTGAAAAACTGTTTTTT. Amino acids: CASTVDRESEKLFF. This chain uses TRBV10-2 with TRBJ1-4, with TRBD1 identical over 7 bases. CDR3 size: 14 residues. Germline V gene lookup returns CDR1 WSHSY and CDR2 SAAADI. The V gene end was trimmed by 7 bases and the J gene end by 7 bases; junction bases not matched to a gene: 9.

This clone appeared once. The chain uses TRBV6-1 and TRBJ1-5; D remains unclear. Germline CDR1 and CDR2: MNHNS and SASEGT. Trimming left V 3 bases short and J 3 bases short, with 12 bases between. This CDR3 comprises 15 residues. The CDR3 DNA is TGTGCCAGCAGTGATCAATGGCCCGCCAATCAGCCCCAGCATTTT. Encoded protein: CASSDQWPANQPQHF.

The chain uses TRBV19 and TRBJ1-1; D uncertain. Germline V lookup: CDR1 LNHDA, CDR2 SQIVND (reference sequence). Trimming shortened V by 1 base and J by 5 bases, and 8 bases separated the two germline ends. This CDR3 region has 13 residues. In DNA form, the CDR3 reads TGTGCCAGTAGTATAGTAGGCGGGACTGAAGCTTTCTTT. This translates into CASSIVGGTEAFF.

This chain links TRBV6-6 with TRBJ1-4; 10 bases align to TRBD1. The CDR3 consists of 15 residues. Germline trimming cut 5 bases from V and 4 bases from J; bases unmatched to any gene: 4. Looked up from germline, CDR1 is MNHNY and CDR2 is SVGAGI (reference sequence). The chain's CDR3 is CASSGTGADNEKLFF. The CDR3 nucleotides read TGTGCCAGCAGTGGGACAGGGGCCGATAATGAAAAACTGTTTTTT.

The chain is built from TRBV29-1 and TRBJ2-7, with D possibly being TRBD2 (5 bases). The germline V gene encodes CDR1 SQVTM and CDR2 ANQGSEA. The CDR3 runs to 14 residues. V gave up 0 bases and J gave up 0 bases, with 9 bases separating them. CDR3 in DNA: TGCAGCGTTGAAGAGGAGGACCACTCCTACGAGCAGTACTTC. Translation gives CSVEEEDHSYEQYF.

This sequence joins TRBV11-2 and TRBJ2-7; a weak D match, TRBD1 (6 bases). V was shortened by 5 bases and J by 0 bases, with 14 bases between the two germline ends. There are 15 residues in the CDR3. Germline V lookup: CDR1 SGHAT, CDR2 FQNNGV. CDR3 sequence: CASSLNRASSYEQYF. The CDR3 coding sequence is TGTGCCAGCAGCCTCAACAGGGCCAGCTCCTACGAGCAGTACTTC.

The chain has TRBV7-3 and TRBJ2-7; maybe TRBD2 (6 bases). From germline, CDR1 is SGHTA and CDR2 FQGTGA. The CDR3 loop spans 14 amino acids. Trimming removed 1 base from V and 2 bases from J, with 9 bases in between. CDR3 sequence: CASSLSGGTYEQYF. DNA for the CDR3: TGTGCCAGCAGCTTAAGTGGGGGGACCTACGAGCAGTACTTC.

V usage is TRBV9 and J usage is TRBJ1-6; 8 positions agree with TRBD1. The V gene end was trimmed by 4 bases and the J gene end by 10 bases; junction bases not matched to a gene: 10. This CDR3 comprises 15 residues. CDR1 and CDR2 from the germline V gene are SGDLS and YYNGEE. The DNA of the CDR3 is TGTGCCAGCAGCCTCAACCCGACAGGGGACTCACCCCTCCACTTT. It specifies CASSLNPTGDSPLHF.

The chain has TRBV7-6 and TRBJ2-2; 12 bases fit TRBD2. The V gene end was trimmed by 4 bases and the J gene end by 2 bases; junction bases not matched to a gene: 5. CDR3 length equals 17 residues. Germline V CDR1 and CDR2: SGHVS, FNYEAQ. The CDR3 reads CASSSPSGGVNTGELFF. Written as DNA, the CDR3 is TGTGCCAGCAGCTCCCCTAGCGGGGGGGTTAACACCGGGGAGCTGTTTTTT.

V and J are TRBV29-1 and TRBJ2-2; 12 bases line up with TRBD2. This CDR3 spans 16 amino acids. J lost 7 bases, V lost 4 bases, and 10 bases had no gene match. The germline gives CDR1 SQVTM, CDR2 ANQGSEA. Written as DNA, the CDR3 is TGCAGCGTTGCCCTAGCTAGCGGGGGGGCTGGCGGGGAGCTGTTTTTT. As protein: CSVALASGGAGGELFF.

The chain uses TRBV7-6 and TRBJ2-1, with a tentative D call TRBD2 (7 bases). CDR1 and CDR2 (germline): SGHVS, FNYEAQ. This CDR3 is built from 16 residues. The V and J ends lost 1 base and 5 bases respectively, with 15 bases between them. CDR3 bases: TGTGCCAGCAGCTTAGGGGCGGGGGCAGTAAACAATGAGCAGTTCTTC. It translates to CASSLGAGAVNNEQFF.

This chain links TRBV30 with TRBJ1-1, with unresolved D. Per the germline V gene, CDR1 is GTSNPN and CDR2 is SVGIG (reference sequence). There are 14 residues in the CDR3. The germline V and J ends were trimmed by 0 bases and 1 base, with 9 bases remaining between them. CDR3 in DNA: TGTGCCTGGAGTGTAACGCGTTGGAACACTGAAGCTTTCTTT. This translates into CAWSVTRWNTEAFF.

CDR3 protein: CASGPGQETQETQYF. The CDR3 DNA is TGTGCTAGTGGCCCAGGACAGGAGACTCAAGAGACCCAGTACTTC. The genes are TRBV12-5 and TRBJ2-5; 7 positions agree with TRBD1. J was trimmed by 2 bases and V by 6 bases; bases with no gene match: 9. Germline assignment: CDR1 LGHNT and CDR2 FRNRAP. The CDR3 is made up of 15 amino acids.

This sequence joins TRBV19 and TRBJ1-2; 10 nucleotides match TRBD1. Germline V gene sequence: CDR1 LNHDA, CDR2 SQIVND (reference sequence). CDR3 length: 13 amino acids. V was pared by 7 bases and J by 6 bases, with 5 bases of the junction left unmatched. CDR3 loop: CASIGTGVDGYTF. The CDR3 coding sequence is TGTGCCAGTATCGGGACAGGGGTCGATGGCTACACCTTC.

This clone appeared a few times. The rearrangement joins TRBV11-2 to TRBJ2-3; a possible D gene is TRBD1 (5 bases). Trimming pared 1 base from V and 0 bases from J, leaving 14 bases between. From germline, CDR1 is SGHAT and CDR2 FQNNGV. This CDR3 spans 17 amino acids. In DNA form, the CDR3 reads TGTGCCAGCAGCTTAGTCCTAAGACAGATTAGCACAGATACGCAGTATTTT. This sequence encodes CASSLVLRQISTDTQYF. Using reference TRBV11-2 and TRBJ2-3 for the parts outside the CDR3, the full variable domain is EAGVAQSPRYKIIEKRQSVAFWCNPISGHATLYWYQQILGQGPKLLIQFQNNGVVDDSQLPKDRFSAERLKGVDSTLKIQPAKLEDSAVYLCASSLVLRQISTDTQYFGPGTRLTVL.

This sequence joins TRBV27 and TRBJ2-7; perhaps TRBD2 as D (6 bases). From germline, CDR1 is MNHEY and CDR2 SMNVEV (reference sequence). This CDR3 is built from 12 residues. V lost 5 bases and J 4 bases, leaving 9 bases between the germline ends. CDR3 coding DNA: TGTGCCAGCAGTGGAGGGCAGTACGAGCAGTACTTC. As protein: CASSGGQYEQYF.

The chain has TRBV5-1 and TRBJ2-7; 8 bases line up with TRBD2. Germline CDR1 and CDR2: SGHRS and YFSETQ. V lost 3 bases, J lost 2 bases, and 7 bases stayed unmatched. The CDR3 is 15 residues long. In nucleotides, the CDR3 is TGCGCCAGCAGCTCCATGGCGGGGGGCCCCTACGAGCAGTACTTC. This sequence encodes CASSSMAGGPYEQYF.

The genes are TRBV2 and TRBJ2-1; 8 positions agree with TRBD1. The CDR3 loop spans 14 amino acids. The ends lost 4 bases at V and 4 bases at J; junction bases unmatched: 3. CDR1 is SNHLY, CDR2 FYNNEI, per germline. CDR3 sequence reads: CASSGQGSYNEQFF. The CDR3 region has the DNA TGTGCCAGCAGTGGACAGGGGAGTTACAATGAGCAGTTCTTC.

This chain joins TRBV18 and TRBJ2-5; 7 bases fit TRBD1. V was pared by 0 bases and J by 4 bases, with 11 bases of the junction left unmatched. The CDR3 has 17 amino acids. Germline assignment: CDR1 KGHSH and CDR2 LQKENI. Here the CDR3 reads CASSPPSRQGILETQYF. The CDR3 DNA reads TGTGCCAGCTCACCACCGTCGAGACAGGGAATTTTAGAGACCCAGTACTTC.

V and J are TRBV10-3 and TRBJ2-7, with 12 bases fitting TRBD1. V was clipped by 8 bases and J by 4 bases; unmatched bases: 9. The CDR3 has 15 residues. Germline CDR1 and CDR2: ENHRY and SYGVKD. The CDR3 region is CAISSRDRGQYEQYF. As DNA, the CDR3 is TGTGCCATCTCCAGCCGGGACAGGGGGCAGTACGAGCAGTACTTC.

The gene calls are TRBV5-1 and TRBJ1-5, with D tentatively TRBD1 (6 bases). Germline assignment: CDR1 SGHRS and CDR2 YFSETQ. This CDR3 has 18 residues. Trimming removed 4 bases at V and 5 bases at J, with 25 bases between. CDR3 in amino acids: CASSLAARTVRRDQPQHF. In DNA, the CDR3 is TGCGCCAGCAGCCTTGCTGCCCGGACAGTCCGACGGGATCAGCCCCAGCATTTT.

The rearrangement uses TRBV19 and TRBJ1-6; D remains unclear. With 0 bases removed from V and 14 bases from J, the gap between germline ends came to 11 bases. The CDR3 runs 13 residues. Germline V gives CDR1 LNHDA, CDR2 SQIVND (reference sequence). This CDR3 reads CASSIDSQEALHF. The CDR3 nucleotides read TGTGCCAGTAGTATAGACTCCCAGGAGGCCCTCCACTTT.

This sequence joins TRBV29-1 and TRBJ2-3; TRBD1 agrees at 9 bases. V gave up 4 bases and J gave up 1 base; unmatched junction bases: 6. This CDR3 has 15 residues. Germline V lookup: CDR1 SQVTM, CDR2 ANQGSEA. Here the CDR3 DNA reads TGCAGCGTTGGGGACAGGGAAAAAGGCACAGATACGCAGTATTTT. Its translation: CSVGDREKGTDTQYF.

V gene TRBV19 combines with J gene TRBJ1-5, with D hard to call. V lost 7 bases and J lost 6, with 13 bases in between. Per germline, CDR1 LNHDA and CDR2 SQIVND (reference sequence). The CDR3 consists of 13 residues. CDR3 sequence: CASTQTVGQPQHF. The CDR3 coding sequence is TGTGCCAGTACCCAAACAGTCGGTCAGCCCCAGCATTTT. The whole variable domain, remainder taken from reference TRBV19 and TRBJ1-5, is DGGITQSPKYLFRKEGQNVTLSCEQNLNHDAMYWYRQDPGQGLRLIYYSQIVNDFQKGDIAEGYSVSREKKESFPLTVTSAQKNPTAFYLCASTQTVGQPQHFGDGTRLSIL.

This clone has a handful of counts. This chain joins TRBV10-1 and TRBJ1-1, with D possibly TRBD1 on 5 matching bases. The germline V gene has CDR1 WNHNN and CDR2 SYGVQD (reference sequence). Trimming shortened V by 5 bases and J by 3 bases, and 10 bases separated the two germline ends. The CDR3 contains 13 residues. The CDR3 nucleotides are TGCGCCAGCAGTAAGACAGCCCACACTGAAGCTTTCTTT. Translating it yields CASSKTAHTEAFF.

The V and J genes are TRBV11-2 and TRBJ1-3; 7 nucleotides align to TRBD1. V lost 5 bases and J lost 4; bases outside the gene matches: 2. The CDR3 loop spans 13 amino acids. Germline V gene sequence: CDR1 SGHAT, CDR2 FQNNGV. The CDR3 here is CASSRDRGNTIYF. The CDR3 DNA is TGTGCCAGCAGCCGGGACAGAGGAAACACCATATATTTT.

The V gene is TRBV6-6, the J gene TRBJ2-6, with D unresolved. The CDR3 extends over 16 amino acids. From germline, CDR1 is MNHNY and CDR2 SVGAGI (reference sequence). Trimming shortened V by 3 bases and J by 1 base, and 10 bases separated the two germline ends. The CDR3: CASSYPSRSGANVLTF. The CDR3 DNA reads TGTGCCAGCAGTTATCCGAGCCGTTCTGGGGCCAACGTCCTGACTTTC.

The J gene is TRBJ1-5, the V gene TRBV5-1; tentative D call: TRBD1 (5 bases). CDR3 length equals 15 residues. Per germline, CDR1 SGHRS and CDR2 YFSETQ. V was cut by 0 bases and J by 0 bases, with 7 bases left in between. The CDR3 sequence is CASSLAGGSNQPQHF. The CDR3 coding sequence is TGCGCCAGCAGCTTGGCCGGGGGTAGCAATCAGCCCCAGCATTTT.

The V call is TRBV11-2, the J call TRBJ1-2; TRBD1 aligns across 9 bases. V dropped 5 bases and J dropped 7; count of bases not matched to a gene: 14. CDR1 is SGHAT, CDR2 FQNNGV, per germline. This CDR3 spans 16 amino acids. CDR3 sequence reads: CASSKRQGESSGGYTF. The CDR3 DNA reads as TGTGCCAGCAGCAAAAGACAGGGGGAAAGCTCTGGTGGCTACACCTTC.